This T cell receptor (beta chain) was identified during a study of control samples from healthy donors and cancer patients. Germline V gene lookup returns CDR1 SEHNR and CDR2 FQNEAQ (reference sequence). The CDR3 is 14 amino acids. The V gene lost 0 bases and the J gene lost 7 bases, with 12 bases spanning the gap. Using immunoSEQ multiplex PCR, the repertoire was profiled, and TCRdb retains in-frame clones only, with some absent. The repertoire includes roughly 25,000 clones, around 90% of them detected once, and about an eighth sits in the top ten. The gene calls are TRBV7-9 and TRBJ1-2; D not certain. The specimen was PBMCs. The source is a man in his fifties or sixties with lung cancer. CDR3 in amino acids: CASSLAVGSTGYTF. The CDR3 nucleotides read TGTGCCAGCAGCTTAGCAGTAGGGTCCACTGGCTACACCTTC. Variable domain in full (rest from reference TRBV7-9 and TRBJ1-2): DTGVSQNPRHKITKRGQNVTFRCDPISEHNRLYWYRQTLGQGPEFLTYFQNEAQLEKSRLLSDRFSAERPKGSFSTLEIQRTEQGDSAMYLCASSLAVGSTGYTFGSGTRLTVV.